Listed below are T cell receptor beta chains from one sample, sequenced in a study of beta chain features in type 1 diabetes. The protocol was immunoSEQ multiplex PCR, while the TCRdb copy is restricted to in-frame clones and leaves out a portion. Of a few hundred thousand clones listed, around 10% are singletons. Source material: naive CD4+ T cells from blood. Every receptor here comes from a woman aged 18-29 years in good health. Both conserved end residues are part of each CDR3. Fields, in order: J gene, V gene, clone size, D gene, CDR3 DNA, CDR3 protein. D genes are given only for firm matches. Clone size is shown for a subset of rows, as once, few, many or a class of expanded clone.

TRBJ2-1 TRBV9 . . TGTGCCAGCAGCGTAGACCCTAGAGGAGTCGACAATGAGCAGTTCTTC CASSVDPRGVDNEQFF
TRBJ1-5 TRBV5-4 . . TGTGCCAGCAGCCTGGCGGGGGGTGGGCCCCAGCATTTT CASSLAGGGPQHF
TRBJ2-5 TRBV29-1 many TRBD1 TGCAGCGTTGAGGACAGGGGGCGGGAGACCCAGTACTTC CSVEDRGRETQYF
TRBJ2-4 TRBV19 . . TGTGCCAGTAGTATACGACTGGGGCAGGGGATAGCCAAAAACATTCAGTACTTC CASSIRLGQGIAKNIQYF
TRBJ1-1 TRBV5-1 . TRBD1 TGCGCCAGCAGCGAAACCACCGGGACAGGAAACACTGAAGCTTTCTTT CASSETTGTGNTEAFF
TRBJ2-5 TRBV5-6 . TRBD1 TGTGCCAGCAGCGGTCCAGGCGACAGGGTTACACAAGAGACCCAGTACTTC CASSGPGDRVTQETQYF
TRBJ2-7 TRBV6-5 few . TGTGCCAGCAGTACAGACAGAACCTACGAGCAGTACTTC CASSTDRTYEQYF
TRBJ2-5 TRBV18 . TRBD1 TGTGCCAGCTCACCACGGACAGGGGGGGAGACCCAGTACTTC CASSPRTGGETQYF
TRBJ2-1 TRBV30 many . TGTGCCTGGAGCCAAAGCCATTTAGCTGCGCAGTTCTTC CAWSQSHLAAQFF
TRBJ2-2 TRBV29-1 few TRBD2 TGCAGCGTTGAAAACGGGAGGGCCGGGGAGCTGTTTTTT CSVENGRAGELFF
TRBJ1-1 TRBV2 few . TGTGCCAGCAGTGAATTACGGGGAGGGACTGAAGCTTTCTTT CASSELRGGTEAFF
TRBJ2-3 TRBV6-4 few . TGTGCCAGCAGTGACTCGAGGGATACGCAGTATTTT CASSDSRDTQYF
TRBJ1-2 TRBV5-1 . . TGCGCCAGCAGCTCTCCCGGAGATGGCTACACCTTC CASSSPGDGYTF
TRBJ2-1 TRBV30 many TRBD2 TGTGCCTGGACTGGACTAGCGGGAATCTACAATGAGCAGTTCTTC CAWTGLAGIYNEQFF
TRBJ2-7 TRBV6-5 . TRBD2 TGTGCCAGCAATTACCTAGCGGGAGGGGTCTACGAGCAGTACTTC CASNYLAGGVYEQYF
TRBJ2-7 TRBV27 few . TGTGCCAGCAGTTTGTCTCCGCGGGATTACGAGCAGTACTTC CASSLSPRDYEQYF
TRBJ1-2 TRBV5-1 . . TGCGCCAGCAGCTTGTCCCTGAACTATGGCTACACCTTC CASSLSLNYGYTF
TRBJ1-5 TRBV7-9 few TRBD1 TGTGCCAGCAGCTTATTTGTGGGACAGGGAGGCAATCAGCCCCAGCATTTT CASSLFVGQGGNQPQHF
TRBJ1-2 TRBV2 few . TGTGCCAGCAGCGATATAGATGGCTACACCTTC CASSDIDGYTF
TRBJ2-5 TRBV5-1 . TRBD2 TGCGCCAGCGGGCGGGGGGAAGAGACCCAGTACTTC CASGRGEETQYF
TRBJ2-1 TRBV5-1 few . TGCGCCAGCAGCTTGGCCAATTTGAGGGATGGCGGGAATGAGCAGTTCTTC CASSLANLRDGGNEQFF
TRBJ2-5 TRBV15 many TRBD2 TGTGCCACCAGCGTGGGACTAGCGGAACAAGAGACCCAGTACTTC CATSVGLAEQETQYF
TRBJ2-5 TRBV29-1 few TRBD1 TGCAGCGTTGAAGAGGAACAGGGGTCAGAGACCCAGTACTTC CSVEEEQGSETQYF
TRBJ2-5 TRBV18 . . TGTGCCAGCTCACCACCAGGCAGGGTTCGTGAGACCCAGTACTTC CASSPPGRVRETQYF
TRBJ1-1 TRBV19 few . TGTGCCAGTACAGGGTTCATGAACACTGAAGCTTTCTTT CASTGFMNTEAFF
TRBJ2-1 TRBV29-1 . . TGCAGCGTGGAGGGGGGAGGGACCTACAATGAGCAGTTCTTC CSVEGGGTYNEQFF
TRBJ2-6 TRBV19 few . TGTGCCAGTACCCCGGGGTTCTCTGGGGCCAACGTCCTGACTTTC CASTPGFSGANVLTF
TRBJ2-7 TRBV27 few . TGTGCCAGCAGTCCGAGAACAGGGAAATCCTACGAGCAGTACTTC CASSPRTGKSYEQYF
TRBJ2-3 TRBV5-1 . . TGCGCCAGCGGTTCGAGGGAGTATACGCAGTATTTT CASGSREYTQYF
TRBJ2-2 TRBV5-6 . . TGTGCCAGCAGCTTGTTGGAGACCGGATACACCGGGGAGCTGTTTTTT CASSLLETGYTGELFF
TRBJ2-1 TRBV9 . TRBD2 TGTGCCAGCAGCGCCCCAACGGGGGTAGCGGGGGGCCTCTACAATGAGCAGTTCTTC CASSAPTGVAGGLYNEQFF
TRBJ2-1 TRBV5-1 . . TGCGCCAGCAGCTTGTCTCTGCAGGGCACTGAGCAGTTCTTC CASSLSLQGTEQFF
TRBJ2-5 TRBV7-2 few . TGTGCCAGCAGCCTCCGATGGGAGGGGGGCTACGAGACCCAGTACTTC CASSLRWEGGYETQYF
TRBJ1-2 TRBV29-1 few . TGCAGCGTCTCTTGGGGGGACTATGGCTACACCTTC CSVSWGDYGYTF
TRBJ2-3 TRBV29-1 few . TGCAGCGTTGAAAGGGGGAGGGCAGATACGCAGTATTTT CSVERGRADTQYF
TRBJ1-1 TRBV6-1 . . TGTGCCAGCGGCCAGGGAACTGAAGCTTTCTTT CASGQGTEAFF
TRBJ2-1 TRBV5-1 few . TGCGCCAGCACCTTGGAGCGGGTAGGGCTCAATGAGCAGTTCTTC CASTLERVGLNEQFF
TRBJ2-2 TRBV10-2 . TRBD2 TGCGCCAGCAGTGAGTCGAAACTAGCGGGAGCCACCGGGGAGCTGTTTTTT CASSESKLAGATGELFF
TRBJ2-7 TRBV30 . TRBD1 TGTGCCTTGACAGGGGCCTCCTACGAGCAGTACTTC CALTGASYEQYF
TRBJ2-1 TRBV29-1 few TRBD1 TGCAGCGGTTCCCGGGACAGGGCCTCTAATGAGCAGTTCTTC CSGSRDRASNEQFF
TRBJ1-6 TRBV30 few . TGTGCCTGGAGTCCGGACAGAAATTCACCCCTCCACTTT CAWSPDRNSPLHF
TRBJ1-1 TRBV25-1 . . TGTGCCAGCACTCCCAAAGGGGGCACTGAAGCTTTCTTT CASTPKGGTEAFF
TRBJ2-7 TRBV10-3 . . TGTGCCATCAGTGGGGTCCCGGCAGGGGCCAACGAGCAGTACTTC CAISGVPAGANEQYF
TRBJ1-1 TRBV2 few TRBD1 TGTGCCAGCAGGCGGGGGACAGGGTCTGAAGCTTTCTTT CASRRGTGSEAFF
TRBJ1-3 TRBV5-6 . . TGTGCCAGCAGCTTGGCCGAGGCAGCCTCTGGAAACACCATATATTTT CASSLAEAASGNTIYF
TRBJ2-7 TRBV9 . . TGTGCCAGCAGCGTCGGTTCGGAGCGCCACGAGCAGTACTTC CASSVGSERHEQYF
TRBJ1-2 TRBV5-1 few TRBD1 TGCGCCAGCAGCTTGGACAACAGGGGGACCTATGGCTACACCTTC CASSLDNRGTYGYTF
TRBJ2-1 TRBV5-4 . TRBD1 TGTGCCAGCAGCAGACAGGGGGCTCCTAATGAGCAGTTCTTC CASSRQGAPNEQFF
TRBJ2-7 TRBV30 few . TGTGCCTGGAGTCCCCTCCTGGAGCAGTACTTC CAWSPLLEQYF
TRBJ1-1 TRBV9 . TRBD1 TGTGCCAGCAGCCACCGATCCGGGACAGGTGAAGCTTTCTTT CASSHRSGTGEAFF
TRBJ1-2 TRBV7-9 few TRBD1 TGTGCCAGCACCACCTCCGACCGGACAGGGAGTAGGTATGGCTACACCTTC CASTTSDRTGSRYGYTF
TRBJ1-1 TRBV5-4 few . TGTGCCAGCAGCTTGGTTCGGGGGAACACTGAAGCTTTCTTT CASSLVRGNTEAFF
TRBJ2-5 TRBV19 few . TGTGCCAGTAGTCCCGGACAGATACCGCAAGAGACCCAGTACTTC CASSPGQIPQETQYF
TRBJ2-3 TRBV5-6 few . TGTGCCAGCAGCTTGCGGGAGAGGCTCTCAGATACGCAGTATTTT CASSLRERLSDTQYF
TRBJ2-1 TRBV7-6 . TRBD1 TGTGCCAGCAGCCAGGGGACAGGCTCCTACAATGAGCAGTTCTTC CASSQGTGSYNEQFF
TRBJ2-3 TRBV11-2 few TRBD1 TGTGCCAGCAGCTCCGGGGACAGGGCAGGCACAGATACGCAGTATTTT CASSSGDRAGTDTQYF
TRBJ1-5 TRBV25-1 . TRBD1 TGTGCCAGCAGTGAAGCGGACAGGGAAATTGGGCCCCAGCATTTT CASSEADREIGPQHF
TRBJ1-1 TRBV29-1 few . TGCAGCGTCCTTACTCGGACTGAAGCTTTCTTT CSVLTRTEAFF
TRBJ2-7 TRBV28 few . TGTGCCAGCGGACCGGCGGGACAGAGCTACGAGCAGTACTTC CASGPAGQSYEQYF
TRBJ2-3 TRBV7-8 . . TGTGCCAGCAGCTCGTTGGGGGGAGTAGGGGATACGCAGTATTTT CASSSLGGVGDTQYF